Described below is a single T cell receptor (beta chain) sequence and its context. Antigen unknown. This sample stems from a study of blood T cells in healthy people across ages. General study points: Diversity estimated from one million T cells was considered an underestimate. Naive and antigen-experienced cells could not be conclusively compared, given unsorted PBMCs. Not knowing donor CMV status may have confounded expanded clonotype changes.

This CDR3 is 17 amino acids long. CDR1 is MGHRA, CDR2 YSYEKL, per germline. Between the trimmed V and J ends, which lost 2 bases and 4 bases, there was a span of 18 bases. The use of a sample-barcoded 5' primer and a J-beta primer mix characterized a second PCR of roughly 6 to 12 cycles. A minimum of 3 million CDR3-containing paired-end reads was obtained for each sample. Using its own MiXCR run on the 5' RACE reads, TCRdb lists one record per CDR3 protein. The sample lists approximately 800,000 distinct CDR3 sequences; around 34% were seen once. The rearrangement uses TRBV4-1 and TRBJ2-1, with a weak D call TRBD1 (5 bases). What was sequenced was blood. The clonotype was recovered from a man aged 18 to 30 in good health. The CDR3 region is CASSQLGQGTLYNEQFF. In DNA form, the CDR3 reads TGCGCCAGCAGCCAATTGGGCCAGGGTACCCTTTACAATGAGCAGTTCTTC.